The 21 T cell receptor beta chains presented below share a single source sample, sequenced in a study of HIV-infected patients and healthy controls. Reverse transcription used 450 to 550 ng RNA and constant-region primers for alpha and beta. Separate chain-specific third strand synthesis with multiplexing indices produced the alpha and beta libraries. TCRdb re-called the 5' RACE reads with MiXCR, one entry per CDR3 protein. In the table there are roughly 15,000 distinct CDR3 sequences, just under 9.5% of which are singletons. Whole blood was used without fractionation, so all unsorted peripheral T cells were included. Sample: blood. The receptors stem from an adult in good health.

This clonotype was found many times. The J gene is TRBJ1-5, the V gene TRBV7-9; TRBD1 matches 10 bases. The V segment lost 5 bases and the J segment 7 bases; nucleotides outside the gene matches: 11. This CDR3 has 16 residues. CDR1 is SEHNR, CDR2 FQNEAQ, per germline (reference sequence). CDR3 protein: CASSPVDRGFIQPQHF. DNA of the CDR3: TGTGCCAGCAGCCCCGTGGACAGGGGGTTTATCCAGCCCCAGCATTTT.

This clonotype appeared many times. This chain joins TRBV12-3 or TRBV12-4 and TRBJ2-1, with D hard to call. Deletions cut 5 bases from V and 2 bases from J, with 10 bases between. The CDR3 is 14 residues long. The CDR3, as DNA: TGTGCCAGCAGTCCGTCGGACCCCTACAATGAGCAGTTCTTC. Its protein product is CASSPSDPYNEQFF.

The V gene is TRBV24-1, the J gene TRBJ2-1; 15 bases are shared with TRBD2. This CDR3 contains 19 residues. In germline, CDR1 is KGHDR, CDR2 SFDVKD. With 4 bases clipped from V and 0 bases from J, the junction kept 6 bases outside the gene matches. The DNA for the CDR3 is TGTGCCACCAGTGACCGTGGGACTAGCGGGAGGAACTCCTACAATGAGCAGTTCTTC. It codes for CATSDRGTSGRNSYNEQFF.

By share of the sample, this clonotype is medium-sized. This rearrangement joins TRBV7-6 to TRBJ2-5; TRBD1 is a possible D gene (6 bases). Germline-derived CDR1 and CDR2 are SGHVS and FNYEAQ. Between the trimmed V and J ends, which lost 5 bases and 2 bases, there was a span of 12 bases. The CDR3 is made up of 14 amino acids. The CDR3 loop reads CASSPRGPQETQYF. DNA of the CDR3: TGTGCCAGCAGCCCCAGGGGACCACAAGAGACCCAGTACTTC.

By sample share, this clonotype is medium-sized. This chain joins TRBV7-8 and TRBJ2-1; TRBD2 is a possible D gene (5 bases). The ends were cut back, 5 bases at V and 8 bases at J, with 10 bases in the middle. The V gene's germline CDR1 is SGHVS and CDR2 FQNEAQ. The CDR3 has 12 amino acids. The CDR3: CASSPLVHEQFF. CDR3 DNA: TGTGCCAGCAGCCCACTAGTTCATGAGCAGTTCTTC.

This clonotype was counted many times. This chain joins TRBV12-3 or TRBV12-4 and TRBJ1-5; D remains ambiguous. V lost 6 bases, J lost 5 bases, and 14 bases lay in between. The CDR3 covers 14 residues. The chain's CDR3 is CASSLDQADQPQHF. Written as DNA, the CDR3 is TGTGCCAGCAGCCTGGATCAGGCGGATCAGCCCCAGCATTTT.

This clonotype was counted ten times or more. This chain links TRBV12-3 or TRBV12-4 with TRBJ1-5; D gene unclear. This CDR3 is built from 12 residues. V gave up 3 bases and J gave up 6 bases, with 6 bases separating them. CDR3: CASSLGIQPQHF. As DNA, the CDR3 is TGTGCCAGCAGTTTGGGGATTCAGCCCCAGCATTTT.

This clonotype came up many times. The chain uses TRBV6-5 and TRBJ2-4; 8 bases agree with TRBD2. Germline V gene data show CDR1 as MNHEY and CDR2 as SVGAGI. The CDR3 sequence is 19 residues long. V lost 6 bases, J lost 0 bases, and 16 bases stayed unmatched. In DNA form, the CDR3 reads TGTGCCAGCAGCCCAATACTAGCGGAGGGTTTCCTAGCCAAAAACATTCAGTACTTC. It yields the protein CASSPILAEGFLAKNIQYF.

This clonotype was observed a handful of times. This chain links TRBV6-1 with TRBJ1-5; 7 positions agree with TRBD1. From germline, CDR1 is MNHNS and CDR2 SASEGT. Losses at the gene ends were 6 bases for V and 4 bases for J; bases not matched to a gene: 3. The CDR3 length is 13 residues. As DNA, the CDR3 is TGTGCCAGCAGACGACAGGGAAATCAGCCCCAGCATTTT. It specifies CASRRQGNQPQHF.

This clonotype was seen ten or more times. The chain links TRBV6-1 to TRBJ2-3; 8 bases map to TRBD2. The J segment lost 4 bases and the V segment lost 4 bases, leaving 4 bases of the junction unmatched. The CDR3 length is 14 residues. In germline, CDR1 is MNHNS, CDR2 SASEGT. The CDR3 region is CASSGSGSADTQYF. The CDR3 DNA is TGTGCCAGCAGTGGAAGCGGGAGCGCAGATACGCAGTATTTT.

This clonotype came up many times. The rearrangement joins TRBV18 to TRBJ1-1; possibly TRBD1 for D (6 bases). This CDR3 spans 14 amino acids. CDR1 is KGHSH and CDR2 is LQKENI in the germline V gene. The V and J ends lost 4 bases and 3 bases respectively, with 12 bases between them. CDR3 DNA sequence: TGTGCCAGCTCACGAGAAACAGGGCACACTGAAGCTTTCTTT. Translated: CASSRETGHTEAFF.

This clonotype was counted many times. The gene calls are TRBV14 and TRBJ2-5; a weak D match, TRBD2 (5 bases). CDR1 is SGHDN, CDR2 FVKESK, per germline. Deletions cut 0 bases from V and 9 bases from J, with 14 bases between. The CDR3 covers 14 residues. Here the CDR3 DNA reads TGTGCCAGCAGCCAAGAGTCGTGGGAGAATCCCCAGTACTTC. This encodes CASSQESWENPQYF.

In this sample, this clonotype turned up many times. The chain links TRBV5-7 to TRBJ2-7, with D perhaps TRBD1 (6 bases). TRBV5-7 is an ORF for which the function is uncertain. The CDR3 length is 10 residues. CDR3 nucleotide sequence: TGTGCCAGCAGCTTGACAGGGAACCTCGTC. It specifies CASSLTGNLV.

In its sample, this clonotype was seen many times. V is TRBV6-6 and J is TRBJ2-7; perhaps D is TRBD1 or TRBD2 (5 bases each). CDR3 length: 13 amino acids. Trimming left V 5 bases short and J 1 base short, with 9 bases between. Germline V gene data show CDR1 as MNHNY and CDR2 as SVGAGI (reference sequence). The CDR3 loop is CASSRDGSYEQYV. In DNA form, the CDR3 reads TGTGCCAGCAGTCGGGACGGATCCTACGAGCAGTACGTC.

This clonotype showed up many times. The chain carries TRBV7-6 and TRBJ2-7; TRBD2 matches 7 bases. The CDR3 loop spans 16 amino acids. Germline trimming cut 1 base from V and 7 bases from J; bases unmatched to any gene: 13. Looked up from germline, CDR1 is SGHVS and CDR2 is FNYEAQ. As DNA, the CDR3 is TGTGCCAGCAGCTTAGGCGCGGGGGATAGAGAATTTGAGCAGTACTTC. Its protein is CASSLGAGDREFEQYF.

This clonotype was recorded at least ten times. The V gene is TRBV28, the J gene TRBJ2-7; no definite D call. CDR1 MDHEN and CDR2 SYDVKM come from the germline V gene. The length of the CDR3 is 12 residues. CDR3 in DNA: TGTGCCAGCAGTACCGCCACCTACGGGCAGTACGTC. This codes for CASSTATYGQYV.

This clonotype has ten or more counts. This chain joins TRBV10-3 and TRBJ2-2; 12 bases line up with TRBD1. In germline, CDR1 is ENHRY, CDR2 SYGVKD. The V segment lost 6 bases and the J segment 5 bases; nucleotides outside the gene matches: 4. The CDR3 length is 15 residues. CDR3 protein: CAISSGQGATGELFF. The CDR3 DNA sequence: TGTGCCATCAGCTCGGGACAGGGGGCGACCGGGGAGCTGTTTTTT.

In its sample, this clonotype was seen many times. The CDR3, as DNA: TGTGCCAGCAGTGCGCGGACTAGCGGGAAAATTGCCGCCAATGAGCAGTTCTTC. Its protein is CASSARTSGKIAANEQFF. This rearrangement joins TRBV27 to TRBJ2-1; TRBD2 matches 12 bases. Germline CDR1 MNHEY, CDR2 SMNVEV (reference sequence). The CDR3 is made up of 18 amino acids. The junction had 14 bases not matched to a gene; V was cut back by 5 bases and J by 6 bases.

This clonotype came up many times. This chain joins TRBV7-2 and TRBJ2-3; 11 positions match TRBD2. CDR3 size: 18 residues. From germline, CDR1 is SGHTA and CDR2 FQGNSA. V shed 1 base, J shed 2 bases, and the junction held 8 bases outside the gene matches. The CDR3 DNA is TGTGCCAGCAGCTTAGATTTGGCTAGCGGGGGGTACACAGATACGCAGTATTTT. Translating it yields CASSLDLASGGYTDTQYF.

This clonotype was seen repeatedly, ten times or more. This CDR3 is CASSSSSPGVGEQYF. DNA for the CDR3: TGTGCCAGCAGCTCCTCGTCCCCAGGGGTCGGCGAGCAGTACTTC. The chain is built from TRBV7-2 and TRBJ2-7; D may be TRBD1 (6 bases). V was cut by 4 bases and J by 6 bases, with 19 bases left in between. Germline V lookup: CDR1 SGHTA, CDR2 FQGNSA. The CDR3 length is 15 residues. The full variable domain, rest sourced from reference TRBV7-2 and TRBJ2-7, is GAGVSQSPSNKVTEKGKDVELRCDPISGHTALYWYRQSLGQGLEFLIYFQGNSAPDKSGLPSDRFSAERTGGSVSTLTIQRTQQEDSAVYLCASSSSSPGVGEQYFGPGTRLTVT.

At least ten counts were recorded for this clonotype. The chain is built from TRBV6-1 and TRBJ2-3, with 13 positions matching TRBD2. Germline CDR1 and CDR2: MNHNS and SASEGT. This CDR3 comprises 17 residues. Trimming cost V 2 bases and J 2 bases; bases outside gene matches: 4. The CDR3 spells CASSELTSGGYTDTQYF. The DNA for the CDR3 is TGTGCCAGCAGTGAATTGACTAGCGGGGGGTACACAGATACGCAGTATTTT.